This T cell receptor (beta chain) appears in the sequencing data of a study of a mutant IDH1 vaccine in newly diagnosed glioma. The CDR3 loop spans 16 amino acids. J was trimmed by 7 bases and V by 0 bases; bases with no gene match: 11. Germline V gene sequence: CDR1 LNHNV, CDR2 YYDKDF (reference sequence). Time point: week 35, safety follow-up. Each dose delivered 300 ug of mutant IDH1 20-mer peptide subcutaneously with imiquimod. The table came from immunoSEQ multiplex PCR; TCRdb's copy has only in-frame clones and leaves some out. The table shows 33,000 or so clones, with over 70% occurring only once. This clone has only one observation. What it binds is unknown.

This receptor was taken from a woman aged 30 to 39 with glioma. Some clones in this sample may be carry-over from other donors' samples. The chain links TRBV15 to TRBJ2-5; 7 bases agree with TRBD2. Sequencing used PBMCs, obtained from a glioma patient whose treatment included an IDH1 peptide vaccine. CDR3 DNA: TGTGCCACCAGCAGAGATCCGACTGCAACGGGGGGGACCCAGTACTTC. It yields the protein CATSRDPTATGGTQYF.